This is a list of T cell receptor beta chains from one sample in a study of blood T cell repertoires in COVID-19. The protocol was immunoSEQ multiplex PCR, while the TCRdb copy is restricted to in-frame clones and leaves out a portion. In the table there are more than 150,000 clones, roughly 84% of which are singletons. Sequenced material: peripheral blood. The receptor source for this set is a woman aged 45 to 65 with acute or convalescent COVID-19. CDR3s include the opening cysteine and the closing phenylalanine or tryptophan. A D gene is named only where the DNA matches it firmly. Part of the rows lack a size; the others show once, few, many or a class for expanded clones.

v_call,d_call,clone_size,j_call,cdr3_nt,cdr3_aa
TRBV5-1,TRBD1,.,TRBJ2-7,TGCGCCAGCAGCCAGGGACAGGTTCGATCCTACGAGCAGTACTTC,CASSQGQVRSYEQYF
TRBV7-2,TRBD1,.,TRBJ1-1,TGTGCCAGCAGCCCAAAAGACAGGGGAGGGCACACTGAAGCTTTCTTT,CASSPKDRGGHTEAFF
TRBV4-2,.,.,TRBJ1-2,TGTGCCAGCAGCCCCCCCCTCGGGACTGCGACTAACTATGGCTACACCTTC,CASSPPLGTATNYGYTF
TRBV3-1/TRBV3-2,.,.,TRBJ2-1,TGTGCCAGCAGCCAAGACGCGGGGGCCCTGAGCTCCTACAATGAGCAGTTCTTC,CASSQDAGALSSYNEQFF
TRBV7-3,TRBD2,once,TRBJ2-3,TGTGCCAGCAGCTCGAAAGGTGGGCCCGGGAGGACAGATACGCAGTATTTT,CASSSKGGPGRTDTQYF
TRBV2,TRBD2,.,TRBJ2-7,TGTGCCAGTAATAGCGGGGGGGCGAGGGAGCAGTACTTC,CASNSGGAREQYF
TRBV4-2,TRBD1,few,TRBJ2-1,TGTGCCAGCAGCCAAGTAGGGGGCACGGTATACAATGAGCAGTTCTTC,CASSQVGGTVYNEQFF
TRBV19,.,.,TRBJ2-7,TGTGCCAGTAGTACCTACAGGGAGTCCTACGAGCAGTACTTC,CASSTYRESYEQYF
TRBV4-2,.,.,TRBJ2-7,TGTGCCAGCAGCGAAGGGGCCAGCAGGGGCCCCTACGAGCAGTACTTC,CASSEGASRGPYEQYF
TRBV7-3,TRBD1,few,TRBJ1-6,TGTGCCAGCAGCTCGGGACAGACTTTTTCACCCCTCCACTTT,CASSSGQTFSPLHF
TRBV6-5,.,.,TRBJ1-1,TGTGCCATGATCCCAGCAAGGGACAAGAACACTGAAGCTTTCTTT,CAMIPARDKNTEAFF
TRBV5-1,TRBD2,.,TRBJ2-7,TGCGCCAGCAGCTTGACTAGCGGATCCTACGAGCAGTACTTC,CASSLTSGSYEQYF
TRBV6-2/TRBV6-3,.,.,TRBJ1-2,TGTGCCAGCAGTTGGGTTTCGACAGAATCCTTCTATGGCTACACCTTC,CASSWVSTESFYGYTF
TRBV18,.,.,TRBJ2-5,TGTGCCAGCTCACCCCCAGGGGTGGAGACCCAGTACTTC,CASSPPGVETQYF
TRBV6-5,.,once,TRBJ1-6,TGTGCCAGCAGCCTCGAGCACAGATATAATTCACCCCTCCACTTT,CASSLEHRYNSPLHF
TRBV7-2,TRBD2,few,TRBJ2-5,TGTGCCAGCAGCTGGCTAGCGGGGTCGTGGACCCAGTACTTC,CASSWLAGSWTQYF
TRBV6-5,.,.,TRBJ2-2,TGTGCCACCAGGCGACAGTCCTGGGCCGGGGAGCTGTTTTTT,CATRRQSWAGELFF
TRBV18,.,.,TRBJ1-6,TGTGCCAGCTCACCCTCGTCTGGGGGGGATAATTCACCCCTCCACTTT,CASSPSSGGDNSPLHF
TRBV28,.,.,TRBJ2-7,TGTGCCAGCAGTTTGGGGGGGCCCCTATACGAGCAGTACTTC,CASSLGGPLYEQYF
TRBV2,TRBD1,.,TRBJ2-3,TGTGCCAGCAGTGACGACAGGGGCACAGATACGCAGTATTTT,CASSDDRGTDTQYF
TRBV6-5,.,.,TRBJ1-2,TGTGCCAGCAGGGAGGGAGGGGGTAACTATGGCTACACCTTC,CASREGGGNYGYTF
TRBV5-1,TRBD1,.,TRBJ1-2,TGCGCCAGCACCGTGGACAGGAGAGACTATGGCTACACCTTC,CASTVDRRDYGYTF
TRBV19,.,.,TRBJ1-5,TGTGCCAGTAATGGACAGAACGGTCAGCCCCAGCATTTT,CASNGQNGQPQHF
TRBV5-4,.,.,TRBJ2-5,TGTGCCAGCAGCTTGTGGCAGTCTCAAGAGACCCAGTACTTC,CASSLWQSQETQYF
TRBV5-6,.,few,TRBJ2-1,TGTGCCAGCAGTCGGGAGATCTACAATGAGCAGTTCTTC,CASSREIYNEQFF
TRBV4-2,.,.,TRBJ2-3,TGTGCCAGCAGCCAAGGGGGGGTCACAGATACGCAGTATTTT,CASSQGGVTDTQYF
TRBV5-6,TRBD1,.,TRBJ2-7,TGTGCCAGCAGCTTTAAACAGGGGGCTGTGGACGAGCAGTACTTC,CASSFKQGAVDEQYF
TRBV7-2,.,.,TRBJ2-1,TGTGCCAGCAGCCAAGCTCCGGGAGTGGTCTCGGATGAGCAGTTCTTC,CASSQAPGVVSDEQFF
TRBV7-6,.,.,TRBJ2-2,TGTGCCAGCAGCTTAGTTATGCTAGATCTAAACACCGGGGAGCTGTTTTTT,CASSLVMLDLNTGELFF
TRBV7-2,.,.,TRBJ1-1,TGTGCCAGCAGCTTACATCGGGGCACTGAAGCTTTCTTT,CASSLHRGTEAFF
TRBV30,.,.,TRBJ1-1,TGTGCCTGGGGTCAGGGGCTGAACACTGAAGCTTTCTTT,CAWGQGLNTEAFF
TRBV3-1/TRBV3-2,.,.,TRBJ1-5,TGTGCCAGCAGCCAAGATCTGTCCCAGCCCCAGCATTTT,CASSQDLSQPQHF
TRBV24-1,TRBD1,.,TRBJ1-5,TGTGCCACCACCGGGGGACAGGGTTCAGGTGGCAATCAGCCCCAGCATTTT,CATTGGQGSGGNQPQHF
TRBV10-2,TRBD2,.,TRBJ2-1,TGCGCCAGCAGAGGGACTAGCGGTGGCAATGAGCAGTTCTTC,CASRGTSGGNEQFF
TRBV29-1,TRBD2,.,TRBJ2-1,TGCAGCGTTGGGTCGGCGGGAGGCCTCTACAATGAGCAGTTCTTC,CSVGSAGGLYNEQFF
TRBV3-1/TRBV3-2,.,.,TRBJ1-1,TGTGCCAGCAGGTCCCGAAGACAGGAGAACACTGAAGCTTTCTTT,CASRSRRQENTEAFF
TRBV7-3,TRBD2,.,TRBJ2-3,TGTGCCAGCAGCTTAACTAGCGGGAGGGTAGATACGCAGTATTTT,CASSLTSGRVDTQYF
TRBV7-9,TRBD1,.,TRBJ2-7,TGTGCCAGCAGCTCCAGGACAGGGGTAAACTACGAGCAGTACTTC,CASSSRTGVNYEQYF